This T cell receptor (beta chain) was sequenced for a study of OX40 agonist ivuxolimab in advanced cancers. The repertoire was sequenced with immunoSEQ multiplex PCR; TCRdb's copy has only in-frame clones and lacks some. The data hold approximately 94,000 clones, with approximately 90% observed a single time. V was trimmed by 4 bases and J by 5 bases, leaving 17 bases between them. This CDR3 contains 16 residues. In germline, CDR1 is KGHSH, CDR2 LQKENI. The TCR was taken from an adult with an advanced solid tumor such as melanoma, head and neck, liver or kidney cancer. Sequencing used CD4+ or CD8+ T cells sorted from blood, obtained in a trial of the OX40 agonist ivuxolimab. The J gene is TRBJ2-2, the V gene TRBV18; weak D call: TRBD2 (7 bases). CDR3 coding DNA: TGTGCCAGCTCACGAACGTCGGAGGGGGGGACCGGGGAGCTGTTTTTT. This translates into CASSRTSEGGTGELFF. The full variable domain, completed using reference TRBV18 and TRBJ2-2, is NAGVMQNPRHLVRRRGQEARLRCSPMKGHSHVYWYRQLPEEGLKFMVYLQKENIIDESGMPKERFSAEFPKEGPSILRIQQVVRGDSAAYFCASSRTSEGGTGELFFGEGSRLTVL.